One T cell receptor beta chain is described in this entry. Its matching antigen is unknown. This sample is drawn from a study of T-cell memory formation after mild COVID-19. The germline V and J ends were trimmed by 5 bases and 3 bases, with 8 bases remaining between them. Germline lookup yields CDR1 SEHNR and CDR2 FQNEAQ (reference sequence). The CDR3 covers 12 residues. Findings of the study overall: From day 15 to 85, contracting clones were balanced between CD4 and CD8, whereas later expanders leaned toward CD4+. For contracting clones, CD4+ ones sat mainly in CM and EM, CD8+ in EMRA. Day 37-peaking second-wave clones had unconfirmed SARS-CoV-2 specificity.

From 5'RACE with constant-segment primers came TCR alpha and TCR beta cDNA libraries that carried sample barcodes and UMIs. TCRdb analysed the 5' RACE reads with MiXCR anew, one entry per CDR3 protein. The sample has fewer than 450,000 distinct CDR3 sequences; under 25% are singletons. The TCR comes from an adult woman who had mild COVID-19 (a few samples of this study predate the infection). Cell type and time point are not known. The sequenced material came from PBMCs or a T cell subset sorted from them (not recorded which). The chain employs TRBV7-9 and TRBJ2-7; D gene unclear. CDR3: CASSTPGYEQYF. CDR3 DNA sequence: TGTGCCAGCAGCACCCCGGGCTACGAGCAGTACTTC.